The clone carrying this T cell receptor (beta chain) was seen many times. This CDR3 spans 13 amino acids. Germline CDR1 KGHSH, CDR2 LQKENI. V was pared by 2 bases and J by 4 bases, with 8 bases between. One entry per CDR3 protein, called by TCRdb with MiXCR from the 5' RACE reads. This table has about 470,000 distinct CDR3 sequences, about 23% appearing once. The sample belongs to a study of T-cell memory formation after mild COVID-19. The chain combines TRBV18 with TRBJ1-2; D possibly corresponds to TRBD1 (6 bases). This TCR was sampled from an adult woman who had mild COVID-19 (a few samples of this study predate the infection). Cell type and time point are not known. Sequenced sample: PBMCs or a T cell subset sorted from them (not recorded which). The CDR3 DNA reads TGTGCCAGCTCACCAGACAGGAGCTATGGCTACACCTTC. It encodes CASSPDRSYGYTF.